The 19 T cell receptor beta chains in this list originate from one sample, sequenced in a study of response to subunit inactivated influenza vaccine. In TCRdb, the RT-PCR reads were re-called with MiXCR into one record per CDR3 protein. The table has over 400,000 distinct CDR3 sequences, roughly 13% seen once. Source: PBMCs from blood, taken 45 days after vaccination. All receptors come from a man in his forties or fifties who received an inactivated influenza vaccine.

This clonotype was found a few times. The chain couples TRBV20-1 to TRBJ2-3; D tentatively reads TRBD1 or TRBD2 (5 bases each). CDR1 and CDR2 (germline): DFQATT, SNEGSKA (reference sequence). The V end lost 2 bases, the J end lost 2 bases, and 14 bases lay between the germline ends. This CDR3 comprises 15 residues. As DNA, the CDR3 is TGCAGTGCTAGATTGCCGGGGCTCGACACAGATACGCAGTATTTT. Protein product: CSARLPGLDTDTQYF.

This clonotype was counted ten times or more. This chain connects TRBV18 to TRBJ2-5; D gene unclear. Germline-derived CDR1 and CDR2 are KGHSH and LQKENI. This CDR3 is 16 amino acids long. Between the trimmed V and J ends, which lost 0 bases and 5 bases, there was a span of 16 bases. CDR3 amino acids: CASSPPTRAGFETQYF. The CDR3 coding sequence is TGTGCCAGCTCACCACCGACACGTGCTGGGTTCGAGACCCAGTACTTC.

CDR3 DNA sequence: TGTGCCAGCAGTTTCCGCCCGGACAGGGGACTATCTAACTATGGCTACACCTTC. It encodes CASSFRPDRGLSNYGYTF. The genes are TRBV27 and TRBJ1-2, with 9 bases that match TRBD1. Germline V lookup: CDR1 MNHEY, CDR2 SMNVEV (reference sequence). V was pared by 3 bases and J by 0 bases, with 11 bases of the junction left unmatched. CDR3 length: 18 amino acids.

As concerns this clonotype: A much more abundant neighbour one base away suggests this may be a read error. J is TRBJ2-3 and V is TRBV20-1, with D maybe TRBD2 (6 bases). Trimming removed 0 bases at V and 6 bases at J, with 22 bases between. The V gene's germline CDR1 is DFQATT and CDR2 SNEGSKA (reference sequence). The CDR3 totals 17 residues. The DNA for the CDR3 is TGCAGTGCTAGAGATCTGGCAACGGGAGATGAATTGGATACGCAGTATTTT. Translating gives CSARDLATGDELDTQYF.

This clonotype was seen only a few times. The chain links TRBV7-6 to TRBJ2-3; D unresolved. CDR3 length equals 16 residues. Deletions cut 5 bases from V and 3 bases from J, with 18 bases between. Germline V gives CDR1 SGHVS, CDR2 FNYEAQ. The CDR3 loop is CASSNNPQAVTDTQYF. For the CDR3, the DNA is TGTGCCAGCAGCAACAATCCGCAGGCAGTGACAGATACGCAGTATTTT.

In this sample, this clonotype turned up a few times. The CDR3 nucleotides read TGTGCCAGCAGCAGAAGACAGGGAGGAGGCTACACCTTC. Translated: CASSRRQGGGYTF. The V and J genes are TRBV12-3 or TRBV12-4 and TRBJ1-2; 7 nucleotides align to TRBD1. The CDR3 is 13 residues long. V gave up 6 bases and J gave up 8 bases; unmatched junction bases: 9.

In its sample, this clonotype was seen many times. The chain links TRBV20-1 to TRBJ2-5; TRBD2 agrees at 11 bases. The J segment lost 5 bases and the V segment lost 6 bases, leaving 11 bases of the junction unmatched. The CDR3 spans 15 residues. In germline, CDR1 is DFQATT, CDR2 SNEGSKA (reference sequence). CDR3 nucleotides: TGCAGTGCAAACAATCTAGCGGGAGGTGTGGAGACCCAGTACTTC. It yields the protein CSANNLAGGVETQYF.

CDR3 nucleotide sequence: TGTGCCAGCAGTTATAGGCTAGCGGGAGGGGAGCAGTTCTTC. It encodes CASSYRLAGGEQFF. The rearrangement joins TRBV12-3 or TRBV12-4 to TRBJ2-1, with 12 positions matching TRBD2. V lost 4 bases and J lost 10; bases outside the gene matches: 5. This CDR3 contains 14 residues.

There are a few counts of this clonotype. The rearrangement links TRBV6-5 to TRBJ1-5; D remains unclear. Germline-derived CDR1 and CDR2 are MNHEY and SVGAGI. The CDR3 consists of 18 residues. V was shortened by 0 bases and J by 0 bases, with 15 bases between the two germline ends. The CDR3 is CASSYSSLSEGSNQPQHF. The DNA of the CDR3 is TGTGCCAGCAGTTACTCCTCCCTTTCAGAGGGTAGCAATCAGCCCCAGCATTTT.

This chain's CDR3 is CASSVLEAYNEQFF. In nucleotides, the CDR3 is TGTGCCAGCAGCGTATTGGAAGCCTACAATGAGCAGTTCTTC. The chain recombines TRBV9 with TRBJ2-1; no firm D call. The length of the CDR3 is 14 residues. The ends were cut back, 1 base at V and 2 bases at J, with 7 bases in the middle. In germline, CDR1 is SGDLS, CDR2 YYNGEE.

This CDR3 reads CASNKGEETQYF. In nucleotides, the CDR3 is TGTGCCAGCAATAAGGGGGAAGAGACCCAGTACTTC. V is TRBV7-2 and J is TRBJ2-5; tentatively, D is TRBD1 (6 bases). This CDR3 is built from 12 residues. CDR1 is SGHTA, CDR2 FQGNSA, per germline. V was clipped by 7 bases and J by 3 bases, with 9 bases between them. The variable domain in full, completed from reference TRBV7-2 and TRBJ2-5, reads GAGVSQSPSNKVTEKGKDVELRCDPISGHTALYWYRQSLGQGLEFLIYFQGNSAPDKSGLPSDRFSAERTGGSVSTLTIQRTQQEDSAVYLCASNKGEETQYFGPGTRLLVL.

This clonotype was counted ten times or more. This rearrangement joins TRBV28 to TRBJ2-6; D call uncertain. The V end was cut by 1 base, the J end by 2 bases, with 9 bases between. The CDR3 loop spans 16 amino acids. The germline CDR1 and CDR2 sequences are MDHEN and SYDVKM. The CDR3 sequence is CASSLSRATGANVLTF. DNA of the CDR3: TGTGCCAGCAGTTTATCTAGGGCCACTGGGGCCAACGTCCTGACTTTC.

This clonotype was observed many times. The CDR3 nucleotides are TGTGCCAGTGGACCTGGTGGTATCGAGTCTGGCTACACCTTC. As protein: CASGPGGIESGYTF. The V call is TRBV11-2, the J call TRBJ1-2; D gene ambiguous. CDR3 length: 14 amino acids. The V and J ends lost 9 bases and 7 bases respectively, with 21 bases between them. Germline V gene data show CDR1 as SGHAT and CDR2 as FQNNGV.

Only a few counts were recorded for this clonotype. The chain joins TRBV3-1 to TRBJ1-1; D is unclear. This CDR3 contains 11 residues. The ends were cut back, 1 base at V and 11 bases at J, with 8 bases in the middle. Germline V gene sequence: CDR1 LGHDT, CDR2 YNNKEL (reference sequence). The CDR3: CASSQGEKAFF. The CDR3 DNA sequence: TGTGCCAGCAGCCAAGGGGAAAAGGCTTTCTTT.

The table lists this clonotype with a few counts. This chain links TRBV2 with TRBJ2-7; D call uncertain. Germline V lookup: CDR1 SNHLY, CDR2 FYNNEI. V lost 2 bases, J lost 5 bases, and 7 bases lay in between. The CDR3 has 12 residues. For the CDR3, the DNA is TGTGCCAGCAGTGAACGGTTCCACGAGCAGTACTTC. It specifies CASSERFHEQYF.

The chain has TRBV12-3 or TRBV12-4 and TRBJ1-3; 11 positions match TRBD1. The CDR3 loop spans 15 amino acids. V was pared by 7 bases and J by 3 bases, with 5 bases of the junction left unmatched. CDR3 amino acids: CASTRTGGLGNTIYF. The CDR3 DNA sequence: TGTGCCAGCACACGGACAGGGGGCCTTGGAAACACCATATATTTT.

The V and J genes are TRBV7-2 and TRBJ2-7; D possibly corresponds to TRBD1 (6 bases). Germline values: CDR1 SGHTA, CDR2 FQGNSA. V lost 4 bases, J lost 6 bases, and 16 bases lay in between. The CDR3 is 14 amino acids. The CDR3 is CASSWKHGQSEQYF. The DNA of the CDR3 is TGTGCCAGCAGCTGGAAGCACGGACAGTCCGAGCAGTACTTC.

The sample holds a few counts of this clonotype. This chain connects TRBV12-3 or TRBV12-4 to TRBJ1-3; a weak D match, TRBD1 (6 bases). V was cut by 6 bases and J by 4 bases, with 13 bases left in between. The CDR3 runs to 14 residues. DNA for the CDR3: TGTGCCAGCAGGGGATCGGGGGCGGGAAACACCATATATTTT. Translation gives CASRGSGAGNTIYF.

This clonotype came up a few times. The CDR3 nucleotides read TGTGCCAGCAGCAAACCGGGACTAGCGGGGGGGCGAGAGACCCAGTACTTC. Protein sequence: CASSKPGLAGGRETQYF. The V gene is TRBV28, the J gene TRBJ2-5; TRBD2 matches 16 bases. Per germline, CDR1 MDHEN and CDR2 SYDVKM. Germline trimming cut 6 bases from V and 4 bases from J; bases unmatched to any gene: 8. CDR3 length equals 17 residues.